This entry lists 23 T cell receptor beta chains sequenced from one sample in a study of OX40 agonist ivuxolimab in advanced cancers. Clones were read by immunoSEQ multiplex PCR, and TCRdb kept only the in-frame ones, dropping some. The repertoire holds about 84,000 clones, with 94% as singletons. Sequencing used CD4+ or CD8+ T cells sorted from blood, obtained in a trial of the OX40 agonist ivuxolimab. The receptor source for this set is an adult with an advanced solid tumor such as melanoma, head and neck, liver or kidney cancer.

In nucleotides, the CDR3 is TGTGCCAGCAGGTACGGACTAGCGGCTAAAGAGACCCAGTACTTC. Translated, it gives CASRYGLAAKETQYF. The chain employs TRBV7-9 and TRBJ2-5, with 10 bases aligning to TRBD2. With 6 bases clipped from V and 3 bases from J, the junction kept 7 bases outside the gene matches. Germline CDR1 reads SEHNR; CDR2 reads FQNEAQ (reference sequence). This CDR3 region has 15 residues.

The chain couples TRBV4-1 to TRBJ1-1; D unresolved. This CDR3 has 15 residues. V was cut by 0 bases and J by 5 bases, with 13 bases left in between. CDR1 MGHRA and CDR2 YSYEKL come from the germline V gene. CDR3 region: CASSQDTSLETEAFF. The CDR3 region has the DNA TGCGCCAGCAGCCAAGATACCAGTTTGGAAACTGAAGCTTTCTTT.

CDR3 bases: TGTGCCAGCAGTGTTACCCCGGTTGAAGCTTTCTTT. Translation gives CASSVTPVEAFF. The chain links TRBV2 to TRBJ1-1; D gene uncertain. Trimming took 4 bases from V and 7 from J, leaving 10 bases between them. CDR3 size: 12 residues. The germline gives CDR1 SNHLY, CDR2 FYNNEI.

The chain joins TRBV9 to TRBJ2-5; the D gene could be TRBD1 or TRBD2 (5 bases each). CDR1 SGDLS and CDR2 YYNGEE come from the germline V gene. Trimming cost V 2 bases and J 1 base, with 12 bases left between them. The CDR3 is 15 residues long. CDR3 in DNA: TGTGCCAGCAGCGTGCGATGGGACGGCCAAGAGACCCAGTACTTC. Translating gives CASSVRWDGQETQYF.

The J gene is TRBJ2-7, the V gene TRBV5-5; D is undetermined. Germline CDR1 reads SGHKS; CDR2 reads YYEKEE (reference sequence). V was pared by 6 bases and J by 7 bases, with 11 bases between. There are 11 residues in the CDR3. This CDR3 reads CASTSAVEQYF. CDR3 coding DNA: TGTGCCAGCACCTCCGCAGTAGAGCAGTACTTC.

The DNA of the CDR3 is TGTGCCAGCAGCCCCGGGGGTAGCGGGAGGAATGAGCAGTTCTTC. It is translated as CASSPGGSGRNEQFF. V usage is TRBV27 and J usage is TRBJ2-1; TRBD2 matches 10 bases. The CDR3 spans 15 residues. V gave up 6 bases and J gave up 7 bases; unmatched junction bases: 9. In germline, CDR1 is MNHEY, CDR2 SMNVEV (reference sequence).

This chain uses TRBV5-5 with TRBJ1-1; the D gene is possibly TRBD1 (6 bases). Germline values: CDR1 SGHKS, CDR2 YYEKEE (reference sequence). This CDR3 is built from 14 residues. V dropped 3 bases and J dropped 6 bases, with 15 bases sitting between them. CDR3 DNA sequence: TGTGCCAGCAGCTGGTACAGGGTGAAGCCTGAAGCTTTCTTT. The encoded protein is CASSWYRVKPEAFF.

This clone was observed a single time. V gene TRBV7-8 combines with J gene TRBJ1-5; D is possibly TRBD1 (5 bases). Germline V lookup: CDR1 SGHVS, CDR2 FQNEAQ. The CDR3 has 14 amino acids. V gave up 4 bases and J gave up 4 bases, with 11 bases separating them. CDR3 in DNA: TGTGCCAGCAGCTCCCTGGGGCAAAATCAGCCCCAGCATTTT. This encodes CASSSLGQNQPQHF.

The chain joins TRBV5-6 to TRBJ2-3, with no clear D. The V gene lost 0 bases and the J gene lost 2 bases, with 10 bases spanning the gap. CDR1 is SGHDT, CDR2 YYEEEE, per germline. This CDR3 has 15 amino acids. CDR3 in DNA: TGTGCCAGCAGCTTGGAGCTTACTTCCACAGATACGCAGTATTTT. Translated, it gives CASSLELTSTDTQYF.

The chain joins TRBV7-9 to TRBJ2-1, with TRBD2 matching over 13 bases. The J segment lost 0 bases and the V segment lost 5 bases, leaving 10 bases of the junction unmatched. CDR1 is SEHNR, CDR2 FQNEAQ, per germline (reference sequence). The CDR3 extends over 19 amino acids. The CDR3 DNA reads TGTGCCAGCAGCCCCCGTTTAGGGACTAGCGGGAACTCCTACAATGAGCAGTTCTTC. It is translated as CASSPRLGTSGNSYNEQFF.

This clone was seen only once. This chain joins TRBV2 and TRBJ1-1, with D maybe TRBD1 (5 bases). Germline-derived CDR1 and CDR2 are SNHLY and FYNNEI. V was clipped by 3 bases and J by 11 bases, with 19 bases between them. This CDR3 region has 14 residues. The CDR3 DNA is TGTGCCAGCAGTGACGGAGGGGAGACGGGGCCGGCTTTCTTT. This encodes CASSDGGETGPAFF.

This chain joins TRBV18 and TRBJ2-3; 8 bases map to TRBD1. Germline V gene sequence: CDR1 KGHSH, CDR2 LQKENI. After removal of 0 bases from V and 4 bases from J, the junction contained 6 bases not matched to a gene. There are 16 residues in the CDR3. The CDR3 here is CASSPPQGAGADTQYF. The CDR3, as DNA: TGTGCCAGCTCACCACCGCAGGGGGCCGGCGCAGATACGCAGTATTTT.

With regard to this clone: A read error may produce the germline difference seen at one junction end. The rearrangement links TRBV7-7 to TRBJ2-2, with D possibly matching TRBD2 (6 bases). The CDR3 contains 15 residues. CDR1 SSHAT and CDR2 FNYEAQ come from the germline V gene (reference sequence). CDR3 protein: CASSSFGGPTGELFF. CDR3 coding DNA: TGTGCTAGCAGCTCATTCGGAGGGCCCACCGGGGAGCTGTTTTTT. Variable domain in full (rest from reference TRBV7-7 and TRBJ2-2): GAGVSQSPRYKVTKRGQDVTLRCDPISSHATLYWYQQALGQGPEFLTYFNYEAQPDKSGLPSDRFSAERPEGSISTLTIQRTEQRDSAMYRCASSSFGGPTGELFFGEGSRLTVL.

The DNA of the CDR3 is TGTGCCAGTAGTATAGCGGGAGAGGTATCTGAAGCTTTCTTT. Translating gives CASSIAGEVSEAFF. V is TRBV19 and J is TRBJ1-1; unclear D gene. V was trimmed by 1 base and J by 6 bases, leaving 12 bases between them. The CDR3 has 14 residues. CDR1 and CDR2 from the germline V gene are LNHDA and SQIVND (reference sequence).

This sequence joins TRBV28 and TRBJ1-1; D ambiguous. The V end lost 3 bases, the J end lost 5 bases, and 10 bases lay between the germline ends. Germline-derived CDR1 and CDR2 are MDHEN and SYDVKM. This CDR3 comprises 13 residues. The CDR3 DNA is TGTGCCAGCAGTTTCCCACTTGGTACTGAAGCTTTCTTT. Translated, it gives CASSFPLGTEAFF.

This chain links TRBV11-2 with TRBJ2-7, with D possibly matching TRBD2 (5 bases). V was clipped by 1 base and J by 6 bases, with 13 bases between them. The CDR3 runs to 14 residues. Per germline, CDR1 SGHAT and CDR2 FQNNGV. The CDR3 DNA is TGTGCCAGCAGCTTAGGACTAAAGGGAGTCGAGCAGTACTTC. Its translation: CASSLGLKGVEQYF.

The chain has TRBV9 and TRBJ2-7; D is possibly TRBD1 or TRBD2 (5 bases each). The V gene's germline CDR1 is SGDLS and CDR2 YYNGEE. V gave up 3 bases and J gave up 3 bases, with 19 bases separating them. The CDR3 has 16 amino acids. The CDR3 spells CASSGTWDATFYEQYF. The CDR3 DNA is TGTGCCAGCAGCGGTACTTGGGACGCTACCTTCTACGAGCAGTACTTC.

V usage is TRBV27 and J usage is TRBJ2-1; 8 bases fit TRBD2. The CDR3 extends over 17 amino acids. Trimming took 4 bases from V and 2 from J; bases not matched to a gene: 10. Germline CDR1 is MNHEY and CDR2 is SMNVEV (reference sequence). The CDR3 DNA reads TGTGCCAGCAGTTCCCCGACTAGCGCCGAAACCTACAATGAGCAGTTCTTC. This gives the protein CASSSPTSAETYNEQFF.

Here the CDR3 reads CASSGRGENIQYF. The CDR3 DNA sequence: TGTGCCAGCAGTGGCAGGGGGGAAAACATTCAGTACTTC. The V and J genes are TRBV6-1 and TRBJ2-4; D might be TRBD1 (7 bases). Germline lookup yields CDR1 MNHNS and CDR2 SASEGT. V was cut by 4 bases and J by 5 bases, with 9 bases left in between. The CDR3 totals 13 residues.

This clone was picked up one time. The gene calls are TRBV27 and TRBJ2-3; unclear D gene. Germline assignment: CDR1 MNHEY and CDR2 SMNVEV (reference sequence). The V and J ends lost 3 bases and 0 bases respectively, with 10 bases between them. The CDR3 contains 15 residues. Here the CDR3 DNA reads TGTGCCAGCAGTTTCGCGTCTGCTAGCACAGATACGCAGTATTTT. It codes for CASSFASASTDTQYF.

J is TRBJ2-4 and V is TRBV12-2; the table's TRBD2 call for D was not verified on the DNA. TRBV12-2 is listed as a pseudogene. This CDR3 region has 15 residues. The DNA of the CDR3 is TGTGCAAGTCGCTTAGTTTGCGGGAGACTGGGCATTCAGTACTTC. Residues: CASRLVCGRLGIQYF.

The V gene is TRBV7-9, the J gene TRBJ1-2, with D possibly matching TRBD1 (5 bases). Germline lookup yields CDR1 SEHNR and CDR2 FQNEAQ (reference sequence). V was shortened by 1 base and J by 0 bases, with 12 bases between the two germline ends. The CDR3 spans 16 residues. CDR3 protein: CASSLGLGTSNYGYTF. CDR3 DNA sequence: TGTGCCAGCAGCTTAGGGTTGGGGACTTCTAACTATGGCTACACCTTC.

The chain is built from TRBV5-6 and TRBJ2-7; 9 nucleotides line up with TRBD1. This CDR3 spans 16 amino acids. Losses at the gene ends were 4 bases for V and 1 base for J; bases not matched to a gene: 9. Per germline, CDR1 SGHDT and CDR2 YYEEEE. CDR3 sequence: CASSLRGQGLSYEQYF. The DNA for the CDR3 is TGTGCCAGCAGCCTCCGGGGACAGGGACTTTCCTACGAGCAGTACTTC. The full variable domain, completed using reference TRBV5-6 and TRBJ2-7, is DAGVTQSPTHLIKTRGQQVTLRCSPKSGHDTVSWYQQALGQGPQFIFQYYEEEERQRGNFPDRFSGHQFPNYSSELNVNALLLGDSALYLCASSLRGQGLSYEQYFGPGTRLTVT.